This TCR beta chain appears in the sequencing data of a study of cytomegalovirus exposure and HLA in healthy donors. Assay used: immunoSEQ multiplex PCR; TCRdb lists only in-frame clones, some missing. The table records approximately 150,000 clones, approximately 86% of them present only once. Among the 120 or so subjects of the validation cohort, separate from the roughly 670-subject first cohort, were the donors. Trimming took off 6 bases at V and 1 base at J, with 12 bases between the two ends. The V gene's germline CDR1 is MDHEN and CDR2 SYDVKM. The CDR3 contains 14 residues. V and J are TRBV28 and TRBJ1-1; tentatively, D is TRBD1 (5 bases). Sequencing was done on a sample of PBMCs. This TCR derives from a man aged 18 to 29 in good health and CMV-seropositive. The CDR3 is CASSSRVWNTEAFF. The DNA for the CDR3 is TGTGCCAGCAGCAGCAGGGTCTGGAACACTGAAGCTTTCTTT.